The 7 T cell receptor beta chains below were found in one sample sequenced in a study of T cell repertoires in cytomegalovirus infection. These receptors' targets are unknown. TCRdb used MiXCR to reprocess the reads, holding one entry per CDR3 protein. The sample includes some 800,000 distinct CDR3 sequences, around 29% of them seen just once. Sequencing used cultured CD8+ T cells from PBMCs, obtained from culture after CMV antigen stimulation. These receptors all stem from a human donor in good health (CMV status not recorded). Some clones in this sample may be carry-over from other donors' samples.

The chain employs TRBV20-1 and TRBJ1-1, with D perhaps TRBD1 (6 bases). V lost 6 bases, J lost 5 bases, and 7 bases lay in between. Germline CDR1 and CDR2: DFQATT and SNEGSKA (reference sequence). The CDR3 runs to 10 residues. The CDR3 bases are TGCAGTGCCACAGGGACTGAAGCTTTCTTT. Protein sequence: CSATGTEAFF.

The chain combines TRBV7-6 with TRBJ1-3; D is unresolved. The germline V gene has CDR1 SGHVS and CDR2 FNYEAQ. The CDR3 runs 16 residues. V lost 1 base and J lost 0, with 10 bases in between. This chain's CDR3 is CASSLDGRFSGNTIYF. The CDR3 DNA reads TGTGCCAGCAGCTTAGATGGACGGTTCTCTGGAAACACCATATATTTT.

Comments on this clonotype: Just one base apart from a much larger clone, this may be a read error. The CDR3 end shows no conserved phenylalanine or tryptophan, and so a read error is likely. V and J are TRBV7-2 and TRBJ1-5; TRBD1 matches 7 bases. The V gene's germline CDR1 is SGHTA and CDR2 FQGNSA. The CDR3 extends over 14 amino acids. The trim removed 4 bases at V and 11 bases at J, leaving 11 bases unmatched. The CDR3 region has the DNA TGTGCCAGCAGCTCACTCGACAGGGTAAAGGCCCAGCATGTT. It specifies CASSSLDRVKAQHV.

The rearrangement links TRBV6-5 to TRBJ2-3, with D unclear. The germline gives CDR1 MNHEY, CDR2 SVGAGI. The ends were cut back, 2 bases at V and 3 bases at J, with 9 bases in the middle. The CDR3 covers 14 residues. CDR3 loop: CASSYGDETDTQYF. CDR3 in DNA: TGTGCCAGCAGTTACGGTGATGAAACAGATACGCAGTATTTT.

This clonotype was detected a few times. This chain links TRBV24-1 with TRBJ1-4; 8 bases fit TRBD1. The CDR3 length is 16 residues. The junction had 5 bases not matched to a gene; V was cut back by 6 bases and J by 0 bases. Germline CDR1 reads KGHDR; CDR2 reads SFDVKD. The CDR3 sequence: CATSWTGIATNEKLFF. The CDR3 nucleotides read TGTGCCACCAGTTGGACAGGGATTGCAACTAATGAAAAACTGTTTTTT.

This clonotype was observed a handful of times. The chain joins TRBV19 to TRBJ2-1, with 10 nucleotides matching TRBD1. V lost 5 bases to trimming and J lost 6 bases; unmatched junction nucleotides: 4. In germline, CDR1 is LNHDA, CDR2 SQIVND (reference sequence). The CDR3 covers 14 residues. The CDR3 DNA reads as TGTGCCAGTAGTTGGACAGGGGGGATCAATGAGCAGTTCTTC. Amino acids: CASSWTGGINEQFF.

As for this clonotype: At one end, the junction sequence differs from germline, possibly due to a read error. The chain has TRBV27 and TRBJ1-1; D ambiguous. The germline V gene has CDR1 MNHEY and CDR2 SMNVEV (reference sequence). This CDR3 comprises 14 residues. The CDR3 loop is CASSLFRSDTGAFF. CDR3 bases: TGTGCCAGCAGTTTATTTAGGTCAGACACTGGAGCTTTCTTT.